The clone carrying this T cell receptor beta chain was counted at least ten times. RNA transcripts yielded amplified TCR beta CDR3 regions. Initially, a first-round RT-PCR of the TCR CDR3 employed the HTBI primer set. One entry per CDR3 protein, called by TCRdb with MiXCR from the multiplex PCR reads. Counted here are about 640,000 distinct CDR3 sequences, less than 25% occurring once; the ten biggest clones make up around a third. Every diagnosis used clinical symptoms, serum thyroxine and TRAb, thyroid ultrasound and orbital computed tomography. The data were obtained in a study of T cells in Graves' hyperthyroidism and ophthalmopathy. Study as a whole: The initial diagnosis was the point when peripheral blood was collected, ahead of any treatment.

The V and J ends lost 4 bases and 3 bases, in that order; junction bases with no gene match: 5. The CDR3 sequence is 13 residues long. Germline V CDR1 and CDR2: GTSNPN, SVGIG (reference sequence). The sequencing input was blood. This chain uses TRBV30 with TRBJ2-7; 8 bases map to TRBD2. The TCR was taken from a man younger than 45 with Graves' ophthalmopathy. CDR3 loop: CAWNPGTSYEQYF. The CDR3 DNA sequence: TGTGCCTGGAATCCCGGGACTAGCTACGAGCAGTACTTC.